The 25 T cell receptor beta chains given below trace back to one sample, sequenced in a study of tumor-infiltrating lymphocytes in localized non-small cell lung cancer. Produced via immunoSEQ multiplex PCR; TCRdb's table is partial and in-frame only. The sample shows 24,000 or so clones, roughly 70% of them seen only once. The material sequenced was lung tumor tissue. All receptors derive from a human donor with non-small cell lung cancer.

Only a few counts were recorded for this clone. The chain links TRBV19 to TRBJ2-1; 7 positions match TRBD2. CDR3 length: 16 residues. J was trimmed by 1 base and V by 0 bases; bases with no gene match: 3. CDR1 and CDR2 (germline): LNHDA, SQIVND (reference sequence). The CDR3 DNA is TGTGCCAGTAGTATAGATAGCGGGCCTTCCTACAATGAGCAGTTCTTC. As protein: CASSIDSGPSYNEQFF.

The chain employs TRBV7-9 and TRBJ2-3, with 8 nucleotides matching TRBD1. V was clipped by 6 bases and J by 6 bases; unmatched bases: 11. The CDR3 has 15 residues. Germline CDR1 SEHNR, CDR2 FQNEAQ (reference sequence). The CDR3 coding sequence is TGTGCCAGCAGTTCCGACAGGGGATTAAGGGATACGCAGTATTTT. It is translated as CASSSDRGLRDTQYF.

This chain joins TRBV7-8 and TRBJ2-7, with 7 bases identical to TRBD2. CDR1 is SGHVS, CDR2 FQNEAQ, per germline. The CDR3 is made up of 12 amino acids. V gave up 8 bases and J gave up 4 bases; unmatched junction bases: 5. CDR3 bases: TGTGCCAGCGCTCGGCGGGGGTACGAGCAGTACTTC. Translated: CASARRGYEQYF.

This clone occurred once. This sequence joins TRBV27 and TRBJ2-3; a weak D match, TRBD2 (5 bases). The length of the CDR3 is 16 residues. Looked up from germline, CDR1 is MNHEY and CDR2 is SMNVEV (reference sequence). Trimming shortened V by 6 bases and J by 3 bases, and 19 bases separated the two germline ends. CDR3 residues: CASSGGSGLWTDTQYF. In DNA, the CDR3 is TGTGCCAGCAGCGGCGGCAGCGGTTTATGGACAGATACGCAGTATTTT.

This clone has only a few counts. The chain uses TRBV6-1 and TRBJ1-1; D call uncertain. Germline CDR1 and CDR2: MNHNS and SASEGT. This CDR3 has 13 amino acids. Trimming cost V 10 bases and J 1 base, with 13 bases left between them. The CDR3 DNA sequence: TGTGCCACCAAGCAAGTGGGGAACACTGAAGCTTTCTTT. Amino acid sequence: CATKQVGNTEAFF.

The chain recombines TRBV29-1 with TRBJ2-1; 14 nucleotides agree with TRBD2. V gave up 7 bases and J gave up 7 bases; unmatched junction bases: 6. CDR3 length: 14 residues. Germline-derived CDR1 and CDR2 are SQVTM and ANQGSEA. The CDR3 DNA follows: TGCAGCGGAACCGGGACTAGCGGGAGAAATGAGCAGTTCTTC. Protein: CSGTGTSGRNEQFF.

The chain joins TRBV5-1 to TRBJ2-2; D not certain. In germline, CDR1 is SGHRS, CDR2 YFSETQ. The germline V and J ends were trimmed by 1 base and 0 bases, with 13 bases remaining between them. This CDR3 has 17 residues. The CDR3, as DNA: TGCGCCAGCAGCTTGTATGGCAGTCTATCGAACACCGGGGAGCTGTTTTTT. Translation: CASSLYGSLSNTGELFF.

Only one count was recorded for this clone. The CDR3 loop reads CASKQETQYF. DNA for the CDR3: TGTGCCAGTAAACAAGAGACCCAGTACTTC. The J gene is TRBJ2-5, the V gene TRBV7-9; D gene unclear. This CDR3 spans 10 amino acids. Trimming cost V 9 bases and J 2 bases, with 4 bases left between them. Germline V gene data show CDR1 as SEHNR and CDR2 as FQNEAQ (reference sequence).

This clone was observed a handful of times. The rearrangement links TRBV18 to TRBJ1-1, with no clear D. The CDR3 covers 12 residues. The V end lost 5 bases, the J end lost 5 bases, and 9 bases lay between the germline ends. Germline assignment: CDR1 KGHSH and CDR2 LQKENI. This chain's CDR3 is CASSSRETEAFF. In DNA form, the CDR3 reads TGTGCCAGCTCAAGTAGAGAGACTGAAGCTTTCTTT. Full variable domain (remainder filled in from reference TRBV18 and TRBJ1-1): NAGVMQNPRHLVRRRGQEARLRCSPMKGHSHVYWYRQLPEEGLKFMVYLQKENIIDESGMPKERFSAEFPKEGPSILRIQQVVRGDSAAYFCASSSRETEAFFGQGTRLTVV.

The CDR3 protein is CASSSSLQETQYF. The CDR3 DNA follows: TGTGCCAGCAGTTCTAGCCTCCAAGAGACCCAGTACTTC. The V call is TRBV7-2, the J call TRBJ2-5; D may be TRBD2 (5 bases). V lost 6 bases and J lost 1, with 9 bases in between. CDR1 and CDR2 (germline): SGHTA, FQGNSA. The CDR3 runs to 13 residues.

V usage is TRBV18 and J usage is TRBJ2-5, with D uncertain. There are 12 residues in the CDR3. Germline V lookup: CDR1 KGHSH, CDR2 LQKENI. Trimming cost V 5 bases and J 4 bases, with 8 bases left between them. CDR3 coding DNA: TGTGCCAGCTCAGCCTCCCTAGAGACCCAGTACTTC. Translating it yields CASSASLETQYF.

The chain uses TRBV30 and TRBJ2-1; D gene unclear. The V gene lost 2 bases and the J gene lost 4 bases, with 12 bases spanning the gap. Germline V gene sequence: CDR1 GTSNPN, CDR2 SVGIG (reference sequence). The CDR3 spans 14 residues. In DNA, the CDR3 is TGTGCCTGGAGTCTTACCCTAGAGTACAATGAGCAGTTCTTC. Residues: CAWSLTLEYNEQFF.

This clone was seen only once. This sequence joins TRBV7-3 and TRBJ2-2; D gene unclear. The CDR3 contains 21 residues. Germline values: CDR1 SGHTA, CDR2 FQGTGA. Deletions cut 2 bases from V and 2 bases from J, with 27 bases between. The chain's CDR3 is CASSLGTTLHKVGKNTGELFF. The DNA of the CDR3 is TGTGCCAGCAGCTTAGGCACAACCCTACACAAGGTGGGGAAAAACACCGGGGAGCTGTTTTTT.

This clone has a count of ten or more. V gene TRBV7-2 combines with J gene TRBJ2-1, with D unclear. The germline V gene encodes CDR1 SGHTA and CDR2 FQGNSA. With 6 bases removed from V and 4 bases from J, the gap between germline ends came to 10 bases. The CDR3 has 13 residues. CDR3 sequence (DNA): TGTGCCAGCAGTTTTAACCCTTACAATGAGCAGTTCTTC. This sequence encodes CASSFNPYNEQFF.

The chain combines TRBV28 with TRBJ2-2; TRBD1 matches at 9 bases. V gave up 7 bases and J gave up 3 bases; unmatched junction bases: 12. Looked up from germline, CDR1 is MDHEN and CDR2 is SYDVKM. The CDR3 runs 17 residues. CDR3 in amino acids: CASTSFRGQGYTGELFF. CDR3 bases: TGTGCCAGCACCTCATTCCGGGGACAGGGATACACCGGGGAGCTGTTTTTT.

The table lists this clone with a few counts. The CDR3, as DNA: TGTGCCAGCACGTCTACTCCGGGACAGGGTGGCTACACCTTC. This translates into CASTSTPGQGGYTF. This chain links TRBV6-4 with TRBJ1-2; 9 nucleotides line up with TRBD1. Germline V gene data show CDR1 as MRHNA and CDR2 as SNTAGT. Trimming removed 7 bases from V and 7 bases from J; junction bases left unmatched: 10. This CDR3 has 14 residues.

This clone was found a few times. The rearrangement uses TRBV7-9 and TRBJ1-2; 7 bases align to TRBD1. After removal of 5 bases from V and 4 bases from J, the junction contained 10 bases not matched to a gene. The V gene's germline CDR1 is SEHNR and CDR2 FQNEAQ (reference sequence). This CDR3 spans 15 amino acids. CDR3 protein: CASSPETGRGYGYTF. In nucleotides, the CDR3 is TGTGCCAGCAGCCCCGAGACAGGGCGCGGCTATGGCTACACCTTC. Full variable domain (outside the CDR3, taken from reference TRBV7-9 and TRBJ1-2): DTGVSQNPRHKITKRGQNVTFRCDPISEHNRLYWYRQTLGQGPEFLTYFQNEAQLEKSRLLSDRFSAERPKGSFSTLEIQRTEQGDSAMYLCASSPETGRGYGYTFGSGTRLTVV.

The CDR3 protein is CASSLPLAGEGRDEQYF. In DNA form, the CDR3 reads TGTGCCAGCAGCTTGCCATTAGCGGGAGAGGGTAGGGACGAGCAGTACTTC. This chain connects TRBV7-8 to TRBJ2-5; 9 positions agree with TRBD2. TRBJ2-7 explains the end of the DNA better; the J call may be wrong. Germline V lookup: CDR1 SGHVS, CDR2 FQNEAQ. This CDR3 comprises 17 residues.

The chain uses TRBV19 and TRBJ2-2; 7 bases map to TRBD2. CDR1 LNHDA and CDR2 SQIVND come from the germline V gene (reference sequence). The CDR3 has 14 amino acids. Germline trimming cut 6 bases from V and 5 bases from J; bases unmatched to any gene: 6. The CDR3 nucleotides are TGTGCCAGTAGGGGGAGGGAGCGGACCGGGGAGCTGTTTTTT. This codes for CASRGRERTGELFF.

The chain is built from TRBV5-1 and TRBJ1-4, with TRBD1 matching over 7 bases. This CDR3 comprises 15 residues. V gave up 4 bases and J gave up 0 bases; unmatched junction bases: 3. Germline V gene sequence: CDR1 SGHRS, CDR2 YFSETQ. The CDR3 is CASSQGDSTNEKLFF. CDR3 DNA sequence: TGCGCCAGCAGCCAGGGGGACTCAACTAATGAAAAACTGTTTTTT.

The genes are TRBV28 and TRBJ2-1; D gene ambiguous. Germline CDR1 is MDHEN and CDR2 is SYDVKM. Trimming shortened V by 5 bases and J by 11 bases, and 19 bases separated the two germline ends. The CDR3 is 14 amino acids. The CDR3 nucleotides read TGTGCCAGCAGTCCACCCTCCATTCGCTTCAAGCAGTTCTTC. Translating gives CASSPPSIRFKQFF.

This clone has only one observation. This chain links TRBV6-5 with TRBJ1-1; D remains ambiguous. This CDR3 contains 14 residues. The V gene lost 2 bases and the J gene lost 1 base, with 8 bases spanning the gap. Germline V gene lookup returns CDR1 MNHEY and CDR2 SVGAGI. The CDR3 spells CASSYGEGNTEAFF. The CDR3 bases are TGTGCCAGCAGTTACGGGGAAGGGAACACTGAAGCTTTCTTT.

This clone was found a few times. The V gene is TRBV5-1, the J gene TRBJ1-5, with TRBD1 matching 10 bases. Germline CDR1 and CDR2: SGHRS and YFSETQ. This CDR3 region has 17 residues. V trimming: 4 bases; J trimming: 0 bases; junction bases outside the gene matches: 7. CDR3 DNA sequence: TGCGCCAGCAGCACCGGGACAGGGGACCTTAGCAATCAGCCCCAGCATTTT. As protein: CASSTGTGDLSNQPQHF.

The sample holds one count of this clone. CDR3 sequence: CASSQLLGNEKLFF. As DNA, the CDR3 is TGTGCCAGCAGTCAGCTCCTGGGAAATGAAAAACTGTTTTTT. The V gene is TRBV28, the J gene TRBJ1-4; no clear D gene. Germline loops: CDR1 MDHEN, CDR2 SYDVKM. Trimming left V 5 bases short and J 5 bases short, with 12 bases between. The CDR3 sequence is 14 residues long. The variable domain in full, completed from reference TRBV28 and TRBJ1-4, reads DVKVTQSSRYLVKRTGEKVFLECVQDMDHENMFWYRQDPGLGLRLIYFSYDVKMKEKGDIPEGYSVSREKKERFSLILESASTNQTSMYLCASSQLLGNEKLFFGSGTQLSVL.

The chain employs TRBV7-6 and TRBJ2-7, with TRBD2 matching over 7 bases. The CDR3 contains 17 residues. Germline V gene data show CDR1 as SGHVS and CDR2 as FNYEAQ. V lost 1 base, J lost 0 bases, and 9 bases stayed unmatched. Here the CDR3 reads CASSLEQGRASSYEQYF. As DNA, the CDR3 is TGTGCCAGCAGCTTAGAACAAGGGAGGGCCTCCTCCTACGAGCAGTACTTC.